What follows is one T cell receptor (beta chain) and its context. Its antigen is unidentified. Pooling covered second doses at about 4 or about 12 weeks. The data derive from a study of T cell responses to AZD1222 COVID-19 vaccine. Findings and caveats of the study: The peak T cell response came first, and repertoires were sampled only after it. Possibly, clonal diversity was underestimated; donors were largely white British and included more females.

Germline V gives CDR1 SGHAT, CDR2 FQNNGV. The CDR3 covers 13 residues. Trimming cost V 4 bases and J 3 bases, with 9 bases left between them. The assay was immunoSEQ multiplex PCR, and TCRdb's table has in-frame clones only and misses some. The table lists about 75,000 clones, around 86% of them singletons. The V call is TRBV11-2, the J call TRBJ2-5; no definite D call. Specimen: peripheral blood, collected 28 days after the second AZD1222 dose. This receptor was taken from an adult who received the AZD1222 COVID-19 vaccine. The CDR3 DNA reads as TGTGCCAGCAGCTCCGGACGGGAAGAGACCCAGTACTTC. This codes for CASSSGREETQYF. Combining the CDR3 with reference TRBV11-2 and TRBJ2-5 gives the whole variable domain EAGVAQSPRYKIIEKRQSVAFWCNPISGHATLYWYQQILGQGPKLLIQFQNNGVVDDSQLPKDRFSAERLKGVDSTLKIQPAKLEDSAVYLCASSSGREETQYFGPGTRLLVL.